A single sample is the source of the 8 T cell receptor beta chains below, sequenced in a study of blood T cell repertoires in COVID-19. Clones were read by immunoSEQ multiplex PCR, and TCRdb kept only the in-frame ones, dropping some. This table holds under 300,000 clones, about 90% found once. The sequenced sample consisted of PBMCs or T cells enriched from blood (not recorded which). These receptor sequences come from a woman in her 30s with acute COVID-19.

The V call is TRBV7-9, the J call TRBJ1-6; 7 nucleotides match TRBD1. CDR3 length equals 16 residues. V lost 3 bases and J lost 11; bases outside the gene matches: 13. In germline, CDR1 is SEHNR, CDR2 FQNEAQ (reference sequence). CDR3 nucleotides: TGTGCCAGCAGCTTCACCACCAAGGGGGCTCGCGCACCCCTCCACTTT. Protein: CASSFTTKGARAPLHF.

The chain links TRBV2 to TRBJ2-1, with a possible D match to TRBD2 (5 bases). Germline CDR1 reads SNHLY; CDR2 reads FYNNEI. V was clipped by 6 bases and J by 2 bases, with 11 bases between them. The CDR3 loop spans 14 amino acids. CDR3 loop: CASSGVLPYNEQFF. For the CDR3, the DNA is TGTGCCAGCAGCGGGGTGCTCCCCTACAATGAGCAGTTCTTC.

The chain is built from TRBV5-4 and TRBJ1-4; tentative D call: TRBD1 (5 bases). V dropped 4 bases and J dropped 7 bases, with 20 bases sitting between them. This CDR3 comprises 16 residues. Germline assignment: CDR1 SGHNT and CDR2 YYREEE (reference sequence). CDR3 amino acids: CASSDRRGVVGEKLFF. CDR3 nucleotide sequence: TGTGCCAGCAGCGACCGAAGGGGCGTAGTGGGTGAAAAACTGTTTTTT.

J is TRBJ2-2 and V is TRBV3-1 (or the pseudogene TRBV3-2); perhaps TRBD2 as D (5 bases). Trimming removed 1 base from V and 6 bases from J, with 12 bases in between. The CDR3 length is 15 residues. Looked up from germline, CDR1 is LGHDT and CDR2 is YNNKEL (reference sequence). The CDR3 DNA reads as TGTGCCAGCAGCCAAGCCCAGTTCGGGGCCGGGGAGCTGTTTTTT. Its protein is CASSQAQFGAGELFF.

This clone showed up just a few times. This chain joins TRBV15 and TRBJ2-1; 7 bases fit TRBD2. The ends lost 3 bases at V and 3 bases at J; junction bases unmatched: 8. Germline V CDR1 and CDR2: LNHNV, YYDKDF (reference sequence). This CDR3 region has 16 residues. CDR3 in DNA: TGTGCCACCAGCAGGTCGACTAGCTACGGCTACAATGAGCAGTTCTTC. Translation gives CATSRSTSYGYNEQFF.

Comment on this clone: Other DNA sequences in this specimen translate into the identical CDR3. This chain uses TRBV9 with TRBJ2-5, with TRBD2 identical over 7 bases. The CDR3 is 14 residues long. The J segment lost 2 bases and the V segment lost 2 bases, leaving 3 bases of the junction unmatched. Germline V gene sequence: CDR1 SGDLS, CDR2 YYNGEE. The CDR3 spells CASSVGGGQETQYF. CDR3 DNA: TGTGCCAGCAGCGTTGGGGGAGGGCAAGAGACCCAGTACTTC.

The V gene is TRBV10-3, the J gene TRBJ2-7; 16 positions match TRBD2. The CDR3 is 21 amino acids. V shed 1 base, J shed 2 bases, and the junction held 14 bases outside the gene matches. Germline V gene data show CDR1 as ENHRY and CDR2 as SYGVKD. For the CDR3, the DNA is TGTGCCATCAGTGAGTTTATTGGGAAGGGACTAGCGGGAGGGAAGACCTACGAGCAGTACTTC. This translates into CAISEFIGKGLAGGKTYEQYF.

The chain joins TRBV2 to TRBJ1-2; D is uncertain. Deletions cut 4 bases from V and 1 base from J, with 10 bases between. The CDR3 extends over 14 amino acids. Germline lookup yields CDR1 SNHLY and CDR2 FYNNEI. The chain's CDR3 is CASSVQAINYGYTF. The CDR3 nucleotides read TGTGCCAGCAGTGTGCAGGCGATTAACTATGGCTACACCTTC.